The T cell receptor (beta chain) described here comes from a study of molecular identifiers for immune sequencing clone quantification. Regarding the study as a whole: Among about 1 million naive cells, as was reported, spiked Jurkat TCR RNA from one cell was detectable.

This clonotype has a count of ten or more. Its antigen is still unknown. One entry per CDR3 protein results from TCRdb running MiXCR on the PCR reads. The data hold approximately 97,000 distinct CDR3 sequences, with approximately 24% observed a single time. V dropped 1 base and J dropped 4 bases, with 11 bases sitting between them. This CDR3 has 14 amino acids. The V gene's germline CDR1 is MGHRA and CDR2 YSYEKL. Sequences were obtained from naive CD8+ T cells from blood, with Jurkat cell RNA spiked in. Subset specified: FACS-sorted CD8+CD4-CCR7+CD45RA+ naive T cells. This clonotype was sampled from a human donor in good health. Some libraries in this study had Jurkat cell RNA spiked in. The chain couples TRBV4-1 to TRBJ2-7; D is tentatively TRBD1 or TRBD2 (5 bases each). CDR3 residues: CASSQGPGGYEQYF. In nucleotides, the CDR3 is TGCGCCAGCAGCCAAGGGCCTGGGGGTTACGAGCAGTACTTC.